Sequencing of this T cell receptor (beta chain) was carried out in a study of blood T cell repertoires in COVID-19. Study-wide context: Italy, Spain and the United States were the sources of the convalescent and acute COVID-19 samples. PBMCs, B-cell-depleted T cells, or T cells were the source of the cDNA or gDNA that made up the material.

Participant-given clinical history determined each cohort assignment. In the source study's methods: Researchers report that nucleated cell counts were estimated from reference gene primer amplification. Using immunoSEQ multiplex PCR, the repertoire was profiled, and TCRdb retains in-frame clones only, with some absent. V, J and clone size are those of that table, while D and trimming were read from the DNA. The sample consists of 380,000 or so clones, roughly 88% of them appearing once. The sequence was collected from a young woman with acute COVID-19. What was sequenced was PBMCs or T cells enriched from blood (not recorded which).

The CDR3 protein is CASSFTDRGSEQYF. The CDR3 nucleotides read TGTGCCAGCAGCTTTACGGACAGGGGAAGCGAGCAGTACTTC. V gene TRBV7-2 combines with J gene TRBJ2-7; 9 nucleotides agree with TRBD1. The germline V gene encodes CDR1 SGHTA and CDR2 FQGNSA. The ends lost 3 bases at V and 6 bases at J; junction bases unmatched: 6. This CDR3 region has 14 residues.